The 14 T cell receptor beta chains listed next were all sequenced from one sample in a study of Ad26.COV2.S vaccination and SARS-CoV-2 variants. Assay: immunoSEQ multiplex PCR; the TCRdb copy retains only in-frame clones and omits some. The table records about 400,000 clones, about four fifths of them present only once. As for treatment: around 19 received Ad26.COV2.S at low or high dose, single or two shots; 5 received placebo; per-sample allocation not given. Samples were taken on day 63 after the first vaccine or placebo injection. Sequencing was performed on peripheral blood, taken in a trial of Ad26.COV2.S vaccine versus placebo. The source of these receptors is a person aged 18 to 59 who received the Ad26.COV2.S COVID-19 vaccine or a placebo.

This clone was seen only once. The chain is built from TRBV2 and TRBJ2-1; the D gene is possibly TRBD1 (6 bases). The V end lost 2 bases, the J end lost 0 bases, and 8 bases lay between the germline ends. Germline V gene sequence: CDR1 SNHLY, CDR2 FYNNEI. The CDR3 covers 15 residues. The CDR3 region has the DNA TGTGCCAGCAGTGAAATGACAGGCTCCTACAATGAGCAGTTCTTC. Amino acids: CASSEMTGSYNEQFF.

This chain joins TRBV10-2 and TRBJ1-1; 7 bases agree with TRBD1. The CDR3 is 13 amino acids. Looked up from germline, CDR1 is WSHSY and CDR2 is SAAADI. J was trimmed by 1 base and V by 9 bases; bases with no gene match: 5. CDR3 sequence: CASTGATNTEAFF. For the CDR3, the DNA is TGCGCCAGTACAGGGGCCACGAACACTGAAGCTTTCTTT.

The chain uses TRBV5-4 and TRBJ1-2; D not certain. The CDR3 has 14 residues. CDR1 is SGHNT, CDR2 YYREEE, per germline (reference sequence). V lost 1 base and J 0 bases, leaving 7 bases between the germline ends. The chain's CDR3 is CASSLRDSNYGYTF. The CDR3 nucleotides are TGTGCCAGCAGCTTGAGGGATTCTAACTATGGCTACACCTTC.

The rearrangement links TRBV23-1 to TRBJ1-1, with TRBD1 identical over 11 bases. TRBV23-1 is filed as an ORF, its function uncertain. The CDR3 length is 14 residues. J lost 8 bases, V lost 6 bases, and 8 bases had no gene match. CDR3 DNA: TGCGCCAGCAGACCAGGGACAGGGGGATCGGAAGCTTTCTTT. Protein product: CASRPGTGGSEAFF.

The J gene is TRBJ2-7, the V gene TRBV5-1, with TRBD1 matching over 7 bases. The CDR3 runs 15 residues. From germline, CDR1 is SGHRS and CDR2 YFSETQ. The junction had 7 bases not matched to a gene; V was cut back by 2 bases and J by 2 bases. The CDR3 loop reads CASSFLPGQPYEQYF. The CDR3 DNA sequence: TGCGCCAGCAGCTTCCTCCCGGGACAGCCCTACGAGCAGTACTTC. Full variable domain (rest looked up from reference TRBV5-1 and TRBJ2-7): KAGVTQTPRYLIKTRGQQVTLSCSPISGHRSVSWYQQTPGQGLQFLFEYFSETQRNKGNFPGRFSGRQFSNSRSEMNVSTLELGDSALYLCASSFLPGQPYEQYFGPGTRLTVT.

This chain connects TRBV30 to TRBJ2-2; D call uncertain. The CDR3 contains 13 residues. The V end lost 3 bases, the J end lost 5 bases, and 10 bases lay between the germline ends. Germline assignment: CDR1 GTSNPN and CDR2 SVGIG (reference sequence). The CDR3 nucleotides are TGTGCCTGGAGGTGGACGGAAACCGGGGAGCTGTTTTTT. Its protein is CAWRWTETGELFF.

This sequence joins TRBV3-1 (or the pseudogene TRBV3-2) and TRBJ2-2, with 8 bases matching TRBD1. This CDR3 region has 15 residues. V lost 5 bases and J lost 5; bases outside the gene matches: 7. Germline assignment: CDR1 LGHDT and CDR2 YNNKEL (reference sequence). This chain's CDR3 is CASSLRRDRTGELFF. CDR3 nucleotides: TGTGCCAGCAGCTTGCGTCGGGACAGGACCGGGGAGCTGTTTTTT.

CDR3 amino acids: CSASGGTPKGEKLFF. Here the CDR3 DNA reads TGCAGTGCGAGTGGGGGGACACCCAAGGGTGAAAAACTGTTTTTT. This rearrangement joins TRBV20-1 to TRBJ1-4; a weak D match, TRBD1 (6 bases). Per germline, CDR1 DFQATT and CDR2 SNEGSKA (reference sequence). The CDR3 loop spans 15 amino acids. V was shortened by 6 bases and J by 7 bases, with 21 bases between the two germline ends.

The chain uses TRBV3-1 (or the pseudogene TRBV3-2) and TRBJ1-6; possibly TRBD1 for D (5 bases). The CDR3 totals 14 residues. Germline V gene data show CDR1 as LGHDT and CDR2 as YNNKEL (reference sequence). V was shortened by 4 bases and J by 8 bases, with 12 bases between the two germline ends. The CDR3 sequence is CASSLSVRDSPLHF. CDR3 in DNA: TGTGCCAGCAGCCTTTCGGTCAGGGATTCACCCCTCCACTTT.

The rearrangement links TRBV2 to TRBJ1-6; D is unresolved. The germline V and J ends were trimmed by 5 bases and 6 bases, with 11 bases remaining between them. This CDR3 comprises 14 residues. Germline V gene lookup returns CDR1 SNHLY and CDR2 FYNNEI. The CDR3 nucleotides read TGTGCCAGCAGTACTGAACTGCCTAATTCACCCCTCCACTTT. The encoded protein is CASSTELPNSPLHF.

The J gene is TRBJ2-7, the V gene TRBV6-6; 8 bases map to TRBD1. This CDR3 is built from 14 residues. V lost 2 bases, J lost 7 bases, and 7 bases stayed unmatched. Germline V gives CDR1 MNHNY, CDR2 SVGAGI (reference sequence). The chain's CDR3 is CASSYGQGAGEQYF. The CDR3 DNA sequence: TGTGCCAGCAGTTACGGGCAGGGGGCGGGTGAGCAGTACTTC.

The rearrangement joins TRBV15 to TRBJ1-4; D gene unclear. Germline loops: CDR1 LNHNV, CDR2 YYDKDF (reference sequence). V was shortened by 3 bases and J by 8 bases, with 13 bases between the two germline ends. This CDR3 comprises 14 residues. The CDR3 DNA sequence: TGTGCCACCAGCAGGCACGGACGTACCGAAAAACTGTTTTTT. It codes for CATSRHGRTEKLFF.

This chain links TRBV7-9 with TRBJ2-2; 11 bases agree with TRBD2. Trimming took 1 base from V and 10 from J; bases not matched to a gene: 5. The germline V gene encodes CDR1 SEHNR and CDR2 FQNEAQ (reference sequence). This CDR3 spans 15 amino acids. CDR3 residues: CASSLGLAGSSELFF. The CDR3 DNA sequence: TGTGCCAGCAGCTTAGGACTAGCGGGATCTTCGGAGCTGTTTTTT.

The chain recombines TRBV5-6 with TRBJ1-5; D is ambiguous. CDR1 and CDR2 (germline): SGHDT, YYEEEE. The CDR3 runs to 16 residues. V lost 0 bases and J lost 4, with 14 bases in between. In nucleotides, the CDR3 is TGTGCCAGCAGCTTGGGACCCCTTACCGGGAATCAGCCCCAGCATTTT. This gives the protein CASSLGPLTGNQPQHF. Together with reference TRBV5-6 and TRBJ1-5, the CDR3 gives the full variable domain: DAGVTQSPTHLIKTRGQQVTLRCSPKSGHDTVSWYQQALGQGPQFIFQYYEEEERQRGNFPDRFSGHQFPNYSSELNVNALLLGDSALYLCASSLGPLTGNQPQHFGDGTRLSIL.